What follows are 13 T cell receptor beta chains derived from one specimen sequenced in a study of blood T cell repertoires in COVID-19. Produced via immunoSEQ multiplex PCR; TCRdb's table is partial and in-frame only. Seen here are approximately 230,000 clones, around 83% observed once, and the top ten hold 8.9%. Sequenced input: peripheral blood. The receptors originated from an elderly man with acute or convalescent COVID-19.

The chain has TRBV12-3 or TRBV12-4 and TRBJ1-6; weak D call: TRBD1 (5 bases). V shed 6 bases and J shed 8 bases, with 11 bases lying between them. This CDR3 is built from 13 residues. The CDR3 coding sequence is TGTGCCAGCAGCTCGACGGGGGATTCACCCCTCCACTTT. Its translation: CASSSTGDSPLHF.

The chain's CDR3 is CASSPRDFRDEQYF. CDR3 in DNA: TGTGCCAGCAGCCCACGGGACTTCCGGGACGAGCAGTACTTC. The V gene is TRBV7-9, the J gene TRBJ2-7, with a tentative D call TRBD2 (6 bases). Germline V gives CDR1 SEHNR, CDR2 FQNEAQ (reference sequence). The CDR3 sequence is 14 residues long. The V and J ends lost 5 bases and 5 bases respectively, with 16 bases between them.

The CDR3 DNA sequence: TGTGCCAGTAGTACAGGGGGCAATTCACCCCTCCACTTT. This codes for CASSTGGNSPLHF. The genes are TRBV19 and TRBJ1-6; TRBD1 aligns across 8 bases. Per germline, CDR1 LNHDA and CDR2 SQIVND (reference sequence). This CDR3 contains 13 residues. V lost 4 bases, J lost 7 bases, and 0 bases stayed unmatched.

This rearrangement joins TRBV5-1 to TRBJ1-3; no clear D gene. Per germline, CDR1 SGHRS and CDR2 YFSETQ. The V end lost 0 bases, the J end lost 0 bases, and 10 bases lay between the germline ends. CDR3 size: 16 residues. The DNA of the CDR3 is TGCGCCAGCAGCTTGGACAGACCTTTCTCTGGAAACACCATATATTTT. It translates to CASSLDRPFSGNTIYF.

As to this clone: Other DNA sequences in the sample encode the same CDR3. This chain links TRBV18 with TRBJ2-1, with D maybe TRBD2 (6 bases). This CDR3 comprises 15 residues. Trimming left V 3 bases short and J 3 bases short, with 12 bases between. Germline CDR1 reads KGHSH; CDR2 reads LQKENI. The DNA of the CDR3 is TGTGCCAGCTCACCCCCCTTAGCGGTCTACAATGAGCAGTTCTTC. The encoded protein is CASSPPLAVYNEQFF.

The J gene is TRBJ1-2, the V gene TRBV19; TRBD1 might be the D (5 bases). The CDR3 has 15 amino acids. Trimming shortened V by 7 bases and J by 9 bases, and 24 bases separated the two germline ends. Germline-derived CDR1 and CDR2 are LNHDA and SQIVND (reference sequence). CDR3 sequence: CASTEWGGRDRSYTF. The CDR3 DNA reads TGTGCCAGTACCGAATGGGGTGGCAGGGATCGGAGCTACACCTTC.

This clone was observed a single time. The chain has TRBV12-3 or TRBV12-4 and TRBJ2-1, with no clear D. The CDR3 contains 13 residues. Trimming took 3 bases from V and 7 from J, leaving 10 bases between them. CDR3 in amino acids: CASSFAFSNEQFF. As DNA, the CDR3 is TGTGCCAGCAGTTTTGCGTTTTCAAATGAGCAGTTCTTC.

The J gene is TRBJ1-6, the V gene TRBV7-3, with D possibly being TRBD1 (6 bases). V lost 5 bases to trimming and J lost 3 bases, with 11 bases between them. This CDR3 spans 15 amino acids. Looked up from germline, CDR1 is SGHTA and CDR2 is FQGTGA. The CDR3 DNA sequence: TGTGCCAGCAGCGTGACCAGGGGCTATAATTCACCCCTCCACTTT. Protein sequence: CASSVTRGYNSPLHF.

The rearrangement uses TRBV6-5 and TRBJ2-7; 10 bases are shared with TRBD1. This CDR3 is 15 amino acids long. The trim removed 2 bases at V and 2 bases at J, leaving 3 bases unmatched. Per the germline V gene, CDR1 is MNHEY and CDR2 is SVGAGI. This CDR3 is CASSYRDRGPYEQYF. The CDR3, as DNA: TGTGCCAGCAGTTACCGGGACAGGGGTCCCTACGAGCAGTACTTC.

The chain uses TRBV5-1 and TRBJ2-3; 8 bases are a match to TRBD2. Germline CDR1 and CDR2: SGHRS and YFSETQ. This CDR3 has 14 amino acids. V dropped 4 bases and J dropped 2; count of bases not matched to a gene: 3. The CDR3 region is CASSEGLVTDTQYF. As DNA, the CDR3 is TGCGCCAGCAGCGAGGGACTAGTCACAGATACGCAGTATTTT.

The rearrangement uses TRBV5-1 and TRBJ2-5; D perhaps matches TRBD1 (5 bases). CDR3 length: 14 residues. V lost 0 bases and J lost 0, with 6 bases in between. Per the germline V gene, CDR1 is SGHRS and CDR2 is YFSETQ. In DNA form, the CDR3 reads TGCGCCAGCAGCTTGGCAGGGAACCAAGAGACCCAGTACTTC. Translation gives CASSLAGNQETQYF. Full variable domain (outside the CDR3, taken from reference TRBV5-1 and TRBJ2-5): KAGVTQTPRYLIKTRGQQVTLSCSPISGHRSVSWYQQTPGQGLQFLFEYFSETQRNKGNFPGRFSGRQFSNSRSEMNVSTLELGDSALYLCASSLAGNQETQYFGPGTRLLVL.

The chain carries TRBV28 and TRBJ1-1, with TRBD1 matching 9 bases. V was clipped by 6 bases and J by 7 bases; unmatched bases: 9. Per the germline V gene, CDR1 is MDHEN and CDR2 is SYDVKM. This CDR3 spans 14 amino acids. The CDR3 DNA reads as TGTGCCAGCAGCCTTACAGGGGGCGCTTTTGAAGCTTTCTTT. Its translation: CASSLTGGAFEAFF.

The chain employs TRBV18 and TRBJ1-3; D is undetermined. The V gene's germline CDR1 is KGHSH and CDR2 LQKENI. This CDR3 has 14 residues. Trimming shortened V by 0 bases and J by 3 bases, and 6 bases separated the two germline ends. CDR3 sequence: CASSPPGSGNTIYF. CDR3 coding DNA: TGTGCCAGCTCACCACCGGGCAGTGGAAACACCATATATTTT.